This TCR beta chain was sequenced during a study of T-cell memory formation after mild COVID-19. Study-wide results and caveats: Among clones contracting day 15 to 85, CD4/CD8 was balanced, whereas later expanders leaned CD4+. Confirmation was lacking for SARS-CoV-2 specificity of second-wave clones that peaked on day 37. CD4+ contracting clones lay mainly in CM and EM, CD8+ ones in EMRA.

One entry per CDR3 protein results from TCRdb running MiXCR on the 5' RACE reads. The profile covers under 300,000 distinct CDR3 sequences, with 15% to 20% appearing a single time and 20% to 25% taken by the ten largest. V was clipped by 8 bases and J by 0 bases, with 13 bases between them. The CDR3 is made up of 15 amino acids. Germline assignment: CDR1 SEHNR and CDR2 FQNEAQ (reference sequence). In regard to this clonotype: Its antigen is still unknown.

Source material: PBMCs or a T cell subset sorted from them (not recorded which). The J gene is TRBJ1-4, the V gene TRBV7-9, with D possibly TRBD1 on 6 matching bases. This receptor was obtained from a man younger than 35 who had mild COVID-19 (a few samples of this study predate the infection). Cell type and time point are not known. CDR3 sequence: CASYTRTATNEKLFF. CDR3 in DNA: TGTGCCAGCTACACCCGGACAGCAACTAATGAAAAACTGTTTTTT.